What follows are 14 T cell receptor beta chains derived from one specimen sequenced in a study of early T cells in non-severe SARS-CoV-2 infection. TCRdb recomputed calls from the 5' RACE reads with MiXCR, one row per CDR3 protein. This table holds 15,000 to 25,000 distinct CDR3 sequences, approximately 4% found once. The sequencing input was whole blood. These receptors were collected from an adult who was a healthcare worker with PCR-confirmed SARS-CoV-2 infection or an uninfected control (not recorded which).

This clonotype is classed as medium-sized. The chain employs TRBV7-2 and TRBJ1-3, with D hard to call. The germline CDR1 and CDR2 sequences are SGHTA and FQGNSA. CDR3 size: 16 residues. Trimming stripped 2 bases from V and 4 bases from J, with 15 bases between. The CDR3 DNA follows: TGTGCCAGCAGCTTAACTGCCTCCCGGTGGGGAAACACCATATATTTT. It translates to CASSLTASRWGNTIYF. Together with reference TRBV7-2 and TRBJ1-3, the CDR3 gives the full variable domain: GAGVSQSPSNKVTEKGKDVELRCDPISGHTALYWYRQSLGQGLEFLIYFQGNSAPDKSGLPSDRFSAERTGGSVSTLTIQRTQQEDSAVYLCASSLTASRWGNTIYFGEGSWLTVV.

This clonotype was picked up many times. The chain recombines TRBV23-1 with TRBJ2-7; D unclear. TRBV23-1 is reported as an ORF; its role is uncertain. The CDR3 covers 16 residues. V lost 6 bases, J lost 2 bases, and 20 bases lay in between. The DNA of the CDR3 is TGCGCCAGCAGCCATGGCGACCCGATTAGGGCCTACGAGCAGTACTTC. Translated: CASSHGDPIRAYEQYF.

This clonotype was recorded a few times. DNA for the CDR3: TGCGCCAGCAGCCGAAGGACCAATGAGCAGTTCTTC. Encoded protein: CASSRRTNEQFF. This chain joins TRBV4-3 and TRBJ2-1; no clear D. V lost 4 bases and J 6 bases, leaving 7 bases between the germline ends. CDR1 and CDR2 from the germline V gene are LGHNA and YSLEER. The CDR3 is 12 residues long.

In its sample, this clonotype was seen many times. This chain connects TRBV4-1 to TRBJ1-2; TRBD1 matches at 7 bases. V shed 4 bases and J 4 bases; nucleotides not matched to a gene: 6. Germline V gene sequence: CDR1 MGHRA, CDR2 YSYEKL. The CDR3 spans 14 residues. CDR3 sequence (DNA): TGCGCCAGCAGCCTAGACAGGGCAGTCTATGGCTACACCTTC. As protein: CASSLDRAVYGYTF.

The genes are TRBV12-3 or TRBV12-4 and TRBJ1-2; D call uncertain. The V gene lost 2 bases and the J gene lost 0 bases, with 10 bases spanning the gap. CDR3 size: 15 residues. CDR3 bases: TGTGCCAGCAGTTTACCGCCACCATCTAACTATGGCTACACCTTC. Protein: CASSLPPPSNYGYTF.

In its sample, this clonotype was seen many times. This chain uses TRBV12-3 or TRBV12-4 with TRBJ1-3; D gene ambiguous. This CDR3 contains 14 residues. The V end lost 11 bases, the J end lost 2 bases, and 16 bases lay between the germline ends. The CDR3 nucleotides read TGTGCCTCCGGAGGAGGGTACACTGGAAACACCATATATTTT. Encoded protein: CASGGGYTGNTIYF.

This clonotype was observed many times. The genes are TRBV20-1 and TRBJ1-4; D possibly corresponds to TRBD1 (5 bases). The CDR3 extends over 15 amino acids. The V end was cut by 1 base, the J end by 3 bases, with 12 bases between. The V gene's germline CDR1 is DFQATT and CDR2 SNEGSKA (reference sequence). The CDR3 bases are TGCAGTGCTAGAGGGGGCGACTCTGCTAATGAAAAACTGTTTTTT. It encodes CSARGGDSANEKLFF.

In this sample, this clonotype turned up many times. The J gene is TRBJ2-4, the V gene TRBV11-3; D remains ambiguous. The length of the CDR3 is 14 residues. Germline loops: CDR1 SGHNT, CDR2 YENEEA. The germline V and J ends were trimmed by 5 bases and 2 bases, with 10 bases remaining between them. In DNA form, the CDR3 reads TGTGCCAGCAGCCCTACTGGTACCAAAAACATTCAGTACTTC. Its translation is CASSPTGTKNIQYF.

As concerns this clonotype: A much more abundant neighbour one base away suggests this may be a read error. The CDR3 DNA follows: TGTACCAGCAGCTCCGGGACAGCTTATGGCTACACCTTC. Its translation is CTSSSGTAYGYTF. The chain is built from TRBV13 and TRBJ1-2, with 7 bases lining up with TRBD1. There are 13 residues in the CDR3. Germline assignment: CDR1 PRHDT and CDR2 FYEKMQ (reference sequence).

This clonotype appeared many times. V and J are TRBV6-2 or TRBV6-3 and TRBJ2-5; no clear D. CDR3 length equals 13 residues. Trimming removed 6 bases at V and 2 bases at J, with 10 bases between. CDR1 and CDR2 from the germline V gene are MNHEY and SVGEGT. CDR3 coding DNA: TGTGCCAGCAGGGGAACCTCTCAAGAGACCCAGTACTTC. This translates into CASRGTSQETQYF.

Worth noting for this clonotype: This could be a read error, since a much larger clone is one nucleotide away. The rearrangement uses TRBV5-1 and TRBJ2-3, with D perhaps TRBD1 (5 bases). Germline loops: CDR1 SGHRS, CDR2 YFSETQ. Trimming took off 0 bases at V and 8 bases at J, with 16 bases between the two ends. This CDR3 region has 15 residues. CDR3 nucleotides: TGCGCCAGCAGCTTGGACCCAACAAGTGGGGCTACGCAGTATTTT. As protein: CASSLDPTSGATQYF. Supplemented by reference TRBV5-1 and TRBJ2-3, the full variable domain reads KAGVTQTPRYLIKTRGQQVTLSCSPISGHRSVSWYQQTPGQGLQFLFEYFSETQRNKGNFPGRFSGRQFSNSRSEMNVSTLELGDSALYLCASSLDPTSGATQYFGPGTRLTVL.

CDR3 nucleotide sequence: TGTGCCAGCAGCTTCTCGGCCTTGTACGGCATGAACACTGAAGCTTTCTTT. Encoded protein: CASSFSALYGMNTEAFF. This chain links TRBV7-3 with TRBJ1-1; no reliable D call. Germline CDR1 SGHTA, CDR2 FQGTGA. V lost 3 bases to trimming and J lost 0 bases, with 17 bases between them. The CDR3 is 17 residues long.

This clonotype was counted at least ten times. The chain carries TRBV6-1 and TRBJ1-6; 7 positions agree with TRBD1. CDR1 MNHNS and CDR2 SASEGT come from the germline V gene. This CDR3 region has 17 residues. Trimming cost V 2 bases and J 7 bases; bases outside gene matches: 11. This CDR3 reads CASSEKRPRDSNSPLHF. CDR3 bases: TGTGCCAGCAGTGAAAAGAGGCCCCGGGACAGCAATTCACCCCTCCACTTT.

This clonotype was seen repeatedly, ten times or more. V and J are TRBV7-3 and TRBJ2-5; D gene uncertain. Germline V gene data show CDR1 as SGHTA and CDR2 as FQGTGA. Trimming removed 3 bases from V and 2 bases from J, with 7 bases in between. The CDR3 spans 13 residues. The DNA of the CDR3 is TGTGCCAGCAGCTTCCGGTTTCAAGAGACCCAGTACTTC. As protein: CASSFRFQETQYF.